Sequencing of this T cell receptor (beta chain) was carried out in a study of blood T cell repertoires in COVID-19. CDR1 SGHRS and CDR2 YFSETQ come from the germline V gene. The germline V and J ends were trimmed by 0 bases and 6 bases, with 17 bases remaining between them. CDR3 length: 16 amino acids. The table came from immunoSEQ multiplex PCR; TCRdb's copy has only in-frame clones and leaves some out. The sample records roughly 170,000 clones, roughly 79% being singletons. Sequences were obtained from peripheral blood. The V and J genes are TRBV5-1 and TRBJ2-3; a weak D match, TRBD1 (5 bases). The receptor's source is a woman aged 70 to 79 with acute or convalescent COVID-19. CDR3: CASSLEFRVGADTQYF. For the CDR3, the DNA is TGCGCCAGCAGCTTGGAATTTCGGGTAGGGGCGGATACGCAGTATTTT.